These T cell receptor beta chains were read from a single sample in a study of T cells after yellow fever vaccination. TCRdb used MiXCR to reprocess the 5' RACE reads, holding one entry per CDR3 protein. The table records about 630,000 distinct CDR3 sequences, about 12% of them present only once. Sequencing was performed on PBMCs, taken on the day of the yellow fever booster vaccination. The receptors here all came from a man aged 25-45 years who received the YFV17D yellow fever vaccine. CDR3s include the opening cysteine and the closing phenylalanine or tryptophan. Fields, in order: J gene, clone size, V gene, D gene, CDR3 protein, CDR3 DNA. D genes are given only for firm matches. Size values are once, few and many counts, or a class for expanded clones, and some rows have none.

>TRBJ1-2|few|TRBV6-1|-
CATHPATASYGYTF
TGTGCCACCCACCCGGCGACAGCAAGCTATGGCTACACCTTC
>TRBJ2-3|-|TRBV29-1|TRBD2
CSVEWSGRVDTQYF
TGCAGCGTTGAATGGAGCGGGAGAGTTGATACGCAGTATTTT
>TRBJ2-1|once|TRBV20-1|-
CSASVPNPANEQFF
TGCAGTGCTTCCGTTCCGAATCCGGCCAATGAGCAGTTCTTC
>TRBJ2-1|many|TRBV7-8|-
CASSLGTLNEPFF
TGTGCCAGCAGCTTAGGGACGCTCAACGAACCGTTCTTC
>TRBJ2-7|few|TRBV2|-
CASSFVNYEQYF
TGTGCCAGCAGTTTCGTCAACTACGAGCAGTACTTC
>TRBJ2-1|-|TRBV30|TRBD1
CAWRNRGHNEQFF
TGTGCCTGGAGGAACAGGGGCCACAATGAGCAGTTCTTC
>TRBJ2-7|-|TRBV28|-
CASSPPPGSYEQYF
TGTGCCAGCAGCCCACCCCCAGGGAGCTACGAGCAGTACTTC
>TRBJ2-1|few|TRBV30|TRBD2
CAWSGLAGRYNEQFF
TGTGCCTGGAGCGGACTAGCGGGAAGGTACAATGAGCAGTTCTTC
>TRBJ1-5|-|TRBV16|TRBD1
CASSHWDRRNQPQHF
TGTGCCAGCAGCCACTGGGACAGGCGAAATCAGCCCCAGCATTTT
>TRBJ1-6|-|TRBV9|TRBD1
CASSPEDRGLTLHF
TGTGCCAGCAGCCCCGAAGACAGGGGGCTTACTCTCCACTTT
>TRBJ1-1|few|TRBV27|-
CASSRDVAGTTEAFF
TGTGCCAGCAGCCGGGATGTGGCTGGGACCACTGAAGCTTTCTTT
>TRBJ2-6|few|TRBV12-3/TRBV12-4|-
CASGLQSSGANVLTF
TGTGCCAGCGGCTTACAAAGCTCTGGGGCCAACGTCCTGACTTTC
>TRBJ2-1|-|TRBV11-2|TRBD2
CASSGEAGTSSSYNEQFF
TGTGCCAGCAGCGGTGAGGCCGGGACTAGTAGTTCCTACAATGAGCAGTTCTTC
>TRBJ2-5|few|TRBV5-1|TRBD2
CASSLEGAGELTQYF
TGCGCCAGCAGCCTAGAGGGCGCGGGGGAGTTGACCCAGTACTTC
>TRBJ2-6|few|TRBV7-2|TRBD2
CASSFSSGGSAANVLTF
TGTGCCAGCAGCTTTTCCAGCGGGGGCTCCGCGGCCAACGTCCTGACTTTC
>TRBJ2-7|many|TRBV5-1|TRBD2
CASSPLGGSNNEQYF
TGCGCCAGCAGCCCGCTTGGCGGGAGTAACAACGAGCAGTACTTC
>TRBJ2-5|few|TRBV5-1|-
CASSLVARKETQYF
TGCGCCAGCAGCTTGGTAGCCAGGAAAGAGACCCAGTACTTC
>TRBJ2-2|-|TRBV7-9|-
CASSQTGIIGGELFF
TGTGCCAGCAGTCAAACCGGGATTATAGGCGGGGAGCTGTTTTTT
>TRBJ1-1|-|TRBV30|-
CAWRSPGLQNTEAFF
TGTGCCTGGAGGTCTCCGGGACTCCAGAACACTGAAGCTTTCTTT
>TRBJ2-1|-|TRBV7-2|-
CASSFWETYNEQFF
TGTGCCAGCAGCTTTTGGGAGACCTACAATGAGCAGTTCTTC
>TRBJ2-7|once|TRBV29-1|-
CSVGTPPSNEQYF
TGCAGCGTTGGGACTCCACCTTCCAACGAGCAGTACTTC
>TRBJ2-2|-|TRBV19|TRBD2
CASSIGLAADLNTGELFF
TGTGCCAGTAGTATCGGACTAGCGGCCGATTTGAACACCGGGGAGCTGTTTTTT